These 8 T cell receptor beta chains were sequenced from one sample in a study of T cell responses to AZD1222 COVID-19 vaccine. Data came from immunoSEQ multiplex PCR; TCRdb stores just in-frame clones and leaves some out. Among about 140,000 clones listed, around nine tenths were seen once. The source material was peripheral blood, sampled 28 days after the second AZD1222 dose. Receptors originate from an adult who received the AZD1222 COVID-19 vaccine.

The chain links TRBV27 to TRBJ1-1; D might be TRBD1 (5 bases). CDR1 is MNHEY and CDR2 is SMNVEV in the germline V gene (reference sequence). V was pared by 5 bases and J by 3 bases, with 16 bases between. The CDR3 extends over 15 amino acids. CDR3 nucleotide sequence: TGTGCCAGCAGTGGGCGGGGGGATCGAGACACTGAAGCTTTCTTT. Its protein product is CASSGRGDRDTEAFF.

V gene TRBV3-1 (or the pseudogene TRBV3-2) combines with J gene TRBJ1-4, with D maybe TRBD1 (6 bases). The length of the CDR3 is 13 residues. Germline assignment: CDR1 LGHDT and CDR2 YNNKEL (reference sequence). V shed 7 bases and J shed 8 bases, with 14 bases lying between them. CDR3 region: CASTRGQREKLFF. CDR3 bases: TGTGCCAGCACCCGGGGGCAGAGGGAAAAACTGTTTTTT.

The V call is TRBV24-1, the J call TRBJ2-3, with 8 bases that match TRBD2. V lost 10 bases, J lost 4 bases, and 12 bases stayed unmatched. Germline V lookup: CDR1 KGHDR, CDR2 SFDVKD. The CDR3 spans 15 residues. The CDR3: CATMSGSTAADTQYF. Here the CDR3 DNA reads TGTGCCACAATGAGCGGGAGTACCGCAGCAGATACGCAGTATTTT.

This chain uses TRBV10-3 with TRBJ1-2; D is undetermined. CDR3 length equals 12 residues. V lost 3 bases and J 5 bases, leaving 7 bases between the germline ends. Germline-derived CDR1 and CDR2 are ENHRY and SYGVKD. The CDR3 loop is CAISEEGYGYTF. The CDR3 nucleotides read TGTGCCATCAGTGAAGAGGGATATGGCTACACCTTC.

The chain couples TRBV2 to TRBJ2-3; D possibly corresponds to TRBD2 (5 bases). The V end lost 8 bases, the J end lost 2 bases, and 11 bases lay between the germline ends. Germline loops: CDR1 SNHLY, CDR2 FYNNEI. The CDR3 totals 13 residues. Written as DNA, the CDR3 is TGTGCCAGCTTTTGGACTTACACAGATACGCAGTATTTT. It encodes CASFWTYTDTQYF.

The genes are TRBV5-4 and TRBJ2-7; D gene unclear. V was pared by 5 bases and J by 3 bases, with 12 bases between. Germline V gene data show CDR1 as SGHNT and CDR2 as YYREEE (reference sequence). The CDR3 loop spans 13 amino acids. As DNA, the CDR3 is TGTGCCAGCAGGAACAGCAGAGACTACGAGCAGTACTTC. It specifies CASRNSRDYEQYF.

The chain recombines TRBV15 with TRBJ2-5, with D perhaps matching TRBD1 (7 bases). V shed 0 bases and J shed 3 bases, with 11 bases lying between them. The CDR3 is 15 amino acids. Germline-derived CDR1 and CDR2 are LNHNV and YYDKDF (reference sequence). The CDR3 sequence is CATSRDQGGEETQYF. Written as DNA, the CDR3 is TGTGCCACCAGCAGAGATCAGGGGGGAGAAGAGACCCAGTACTTC. Based on the CDR3 plus reference TRBV15 and TRBJ2-5, the full variable domain is DAMVIQNPRYQVTQFGKPVTLSCSQTLNHNVMYWYQQKSSQAPKLLFHYYDKDFNNEADTPDNFQSRRPNTSFCFLDIRSPGLGDTAMYLCATSRDQGGEETQYFGPGTRLLVL.

The chain combines TRBV30 with TRBJ2-2; possibly TRBD1 for D (5 bases). The V end was cut by 7 bases, the J end by 1 base, with 13 bases between. Germline values: CDR1 GTSNPN, CDR2 SVGIG (reference sequence). There are 14 residues in the CDR3. In nucleotides, the CDR3 is TGTGCCTCATCATGGACACTGAACACCGGGGAGCTGTTTTTT. Protein product: CASSWTLNTGELFF.